This TCR beta chain originates from a study of T cell changes during pregnancy in multiple sclerosis. The data were produced by immunoSEQ multiplex PCR, yet TCRdb's version contains in-frame clones alone and is incomplete. Of 50,000 to 75,000 clones detected, roughly 90% appear once; the ten largest clones hold less than 3.5%. This CDR3 comprises 12 residues. Germline assignment: CDR1 SGHRS and CDR2 YFSETQ. V lost 7 bases to trimming and J lost 6 bases; unmatched junction nucleotides: 6. The specimen comprised peripheral blood, sampled in the third trimester of pregnancy. This chain joins TRBV5-1 and TRBJ2-7; TRBD1 aligns across 8 bases. The receptor's source is a female donor in good health, enrolled as a control in a pregnancy study. The DNA for the CDR3 is TGCGCCAGCGGTGAACAGGGGGGCGAGCAGTACTTC. This gives the protein CASGEQGGEQYF. Using reference TRBV5-1 and TRBJ2-7 for the parts outside the CDR3, the full variable domain is KAGVTQTPRYLIKTRGQQVTLSCSPISGHRSVSWYQQTPGQGLQFLFEYFSETQRNKGNFPGRFSGRQFSNSRSEMNVSTLELGDSALYLCASGEQGGEQYFGPGTRLTVT.